The next 19 T cell receptor beta chains were all read from a single sample in a study of cytomegalovirus exposure and HLA in healthy donors. The primer mix had 60 Vbeta and 13 Jbeta primers. Sequenced by immunoSEQ multiplex PCR; TCRdb stores in-frame clones only, minus some. This sample yields 200,000 or so clones, of which more than 60% are seen a single time; 1.7% belongs to the top ten. The sample comprised PBMCs. These receptors were taken from a man in his forties or fifties in good health and CMV-seronegative.

This sequence joins TRBV7-6 and TRBJ2-7; maybe TRBD2 (6 bases). Germline CDR1 reads SGHVS; CDR2 reads FNYEAQ. CDR3 length: 18 residues. Deletions cut 1 base from V and 3 bases from J, with 22 bases between. The CDR3 region is CASSLGVGGTKSYYEQYF. In nucleotides, the CDR3 is TGTGCCAGCAGCTTAGGGGTGGGGGGTACGAAATCATACTACGAGCAGTACTTC.

The chain links TRBV19 to TRBJ2-1, with TRBD2 matching over 8 bases. J lost 4 bases, V lost 2 bases, and 4 bases had no gene match. Germline CDR1 reads LNHDA; CDR2 reads SQIVND (reference sequence). The CDR3 sequence is 15 residues long. CDR3 sequence reads: CASSIPREGYNEQFF. The CDR3 coding sequence is TGTGCCAGTAGTATACCACGGGAGGGGTACAATGAGCAGTTCTTC. The whole variable domain, filled in from reference TRBV19 and TRBJ2-1, reads DGGITQSPKYLFRKEGQNVTLSCEQNLNHDAMYWYRQDPGQGLRLIYYSQIVNDFQKGDIAEGYSVSREKKESFPLTVTSAQKNPTAFYLCASSIPREGYNEQFFGPGTRLTVL.

The chain combines TRBV11-2 with TRBJ1-2; unclear D gene. The CDR3 is made up of 12 amino acids. Per germline, CDR1 SGHAT and CDR2 FQNNGV. V was clipped by 3 bases and J by 7 bases, with 9 bases between them. The CDR3 sequence is CASSFLTGGYTF. CDR3 in DNA: TGTGCCAGCAGCTTCCTGACGGGTGGCTACACCTTC.

The rearrangement joins TRBV29-1 to TRBJ1-1; D is uncertain. Trimming removed 4 bases from V and 0 bases from J, with 6 bases in between. CDR1 and CDR2 (germline): SQVTM, ANQGSEA. This CDR3 region has 12 residues. CDR3 residues: CSVGVMNTEAFF. The DNA of the CDR3 is TGCAGCGTTGGAGTTATGAACACTGAAGCTTTCTTT.

The chain couples TRBV9 to TRBJ2-1; 8 nucleotides match TRBD1. The CDR3 consists of 15 residues. In germline, CDR1 is SGDLS, CDR2 YYNGEE. Trimming cost V 2 bases and J 4 bases; bases outside gene matches: 5. The DNA of the CDR3 is TGTGCCAGCAGCGTGCAGGGGGCTTCATACAATGAGCAGTTCTTC. It is translated as CASSVQGASYNEQFF.

In DNA form, the CDR3 reads TGTGCCAGTAGTCTTGCAACTAATGAAAAACTGTTTTTT. Translating gives CASSLATNEKLFF. The V call is TRBV19, the J call TRBJ1-4; D is undetermined. Looked up from germline, CDR1 is LNHDA and CDR2 is SQIVND (reference sequence). CDR3 length equals 13 residues. Trimming stripped 5 bases from V and 0 bases from J, with 4 bases between.

The chain recombines TRBV9 with TRBJ1-5; 8 positions match TRBD1. J lost 7 bases, V lost 2 bases, and 5 bases had no gene match. Germline assignment: CDR1 SGDLS and CDR2 YYNGEE. This CDR3 spans 14 amino acids. The CDR3 DNA is TGTGCCAGCAGCGTTGGGACAGGCTTCCAGCCCCAGCATTTT. This gives the protein CASSVGTGFQPQHF.

The V call is TRBV2, the J call TRBJ1-3; D remains ambiguous. The CDR3 loop spans 13 amino acids. V lost 9 bases, J lost 1 base, and 10 bases lay in between. Germline V gene sequence: CDR1 SNHLY, CDR2 FYNNEI. CDR3 nucleotides: TGTGCCAGTAAACTCAATTCTGGAAACACCATATATTTT. Its protein product is CASKLNSGNTIYF.

The genes are TRBV2 and TRBJ1-5; D is ambiguous. This CDR3 has 15 amino acids. Germline-derived CDR1 and CDR2 are SNHLY and FYNNEI. Deletions cut 1 base from V and 0 bases from J, with 7 bases between. The chain's CDR3 is CASSEGQASNQPQHF. DNA for the CDR3: TGTGCCAGCAGTGAAGGGCAGGCTAGCAATCAGCCCCAGCATTTT.

V usage is TRBV7-9 and J usage is TRBJ1-1; unclear D gene. CDR1 is SEHNR, CDR2 FQNEAQ, per germline (reference sequence). The CDR3 totals 13 residues. V gave up 7 bases and J gave up 6 bases, with 15 bases separating them. CDR3: CASTGVGDSEAFF. The DNA of the CDR3 is TGTGCCAGCACTGGAGTGGGTGACTCTGAAGCTTTCTTT.

The chain uses TRBV15 and TRBJ1-2; 10 bases line up with TRBD1. CDR1 and CDR2 (germline): LNHNV, YYDKDF (reference sequence). This CDR3 spans 15 amino acids. The trim removed 3 bases at V and 4 bases at J, leaving 5 bases unmatched. The CDR3 coding sequence is TGTGCCACCAGCAGGGTTGGACAGGGGGTCTATGGCTACACCTTC. Amino acid sequence: CATSRVGQGVYGYTF. Together with reference TRBV15 and TRBJ1-2, the CDR3 gives the full variable domain: DAMVIQNPRYQVTQFGKPVTLSCSQTLNHNVMYWYQQKSSQAPKLLFHYYDKDFNNEADTPDNFQSRRPNTSFCFLDIRSPGLGDTAMYLCATSRVGQGVYGYTFGSGTRLTVV.

This clone has only one observation. The CDR3 DNA follows: TGTGCCAGCAGCCTACCGGGACTAGATGGAGAGACCCAGTACTTC. Protein: CASSLPGLDGETQYF. V and J are TRBV7-6 and TRBJ2-5, with 8 bases aligning to TRBD2. The length of the CDR3 is 15 residues. Germline CDR1 reads SGHVS; CDR2 reads FNYEAQ. V shed 5 bases, J shed 4 bases, and the junction held 9 bases outside the gene matches.

This clone was seen a single time. The chain has TRBV9 and TRBJ2-5; D not resolved. The CDR3 is made up of 14 amino acids. Trimming left V 4 bases short and J 0 bases short, with 10 bases between. Germline lookup yields CDR1 SGDLS and CDR2 YYNGEE. The CDR3 DNA reads TGTGCCAGCAGCCCAGGTGCTTACCAAGAGACCCAGTACTTC. Protein sequence: CASSPGAYQETQYF.

The chain is built from TRBV6-5 and TRBJ1-4; 9 nucleotides line up with TRBD1. Losses at the gene ends were 6 bases for V and 13 bases for J; bases not matched to a gene: 12. The CDR3 is 14 amino acids. The germline V gene encodes CDR1 MNHEY and CDR2 SVGAGI. DNA of the CDR3: TGTGCCAGCAGGCCCGGGACAGGGCTTAGGGGACTGTTTTTT. Protein product: CASRPGTGLRGLFF.

The rearrangement uses TRBV4-1 and TRBJ1-3; TRBD1 matches 7 bases. Germline lookup yields CDR1 MGHRA and CDR2 YSYEKL. The CDR3 is 18 amino acids. Germline trimming cut 0 bases from V and 0 bases from J; bases unmatched to any gene: 8. CDR3: CASSQDGLQGGSGNTIYF. In nucleotides, the CDR3 is TGCGCCAGCAGCCAAGATGGATTGCAGGGGGGCTCTGGAAACACCATATATTTT.

The J gene is TRBJ1-5, the V gene TRBV4-1, with D hard to call. Trimming cost V 0 bases and J 3 bases, with 12 bases left between them. This CDR3 contains 16 residues. CDR1 MGHRA and CDR2 YSYEKL come from the germline V gene. CDR3 coding DNA: TGCGCCAGCAGCCAAGAGGCCAGTTTTCTCAATCAGCCCCAGCATTTT. It specifies CASSQEASFLNQPQHF.

J is TRBJ2-1 and V is TRBV6-1; 11 bases agree with TRBD2. Unmatched junction bases numbered 3, after V lost 2 bases and J lost 9 bases. CDR1 MNHNS and CDR2 SASEGT come from the germline V gene. This CDR3 is 14 amino acids long. This chain's CDR3 is CASSETSGSTEQFF. CDR3 sequence (DNA): TGTGCCAGCAGTGAAACTAGCGGGAGCACTGAGCAGTTCTTC.

The chain uses TRBV2 and TRBJ1-1; perhaps TRBD1 as D (5 bases). Trimming took off 9 bases at V and 10 bases at J, with 15 bases between the two ends. CDR1 SNHLY and CDR2 FYNNEI come from the germline V gene. The CDR3 contains 11 residues. CDR3 loop: CASPQEGPAFF. In DNA, the CDR3 is TGTGCCAGTCCCCAGGAGGGGCCAGCTTTCTTT. Looking up the rest from reference TRBV2 and TRBJ1-1 gives the full variable domain: EPEVTQTPSHQVTQMGQEVILRCVPISNHLYFYWYRQILGQKVEFLVSFYNNEISEKSEIFDDQFSVERPDGSNFTLKIRSTKLEDSAMYFCASPQEGPAFFGQGTRLTVV.

The J gene is TRBJ2-7, the V gene TRBV4-1; TRBD2 aligns across 13 bases. V trimming: 4 bases; J trimming: 4 bases; junction bases outside the gene matches: 7. From germline, CDR1 is MGHRA and CDR2 YSYEKL. The CDR3 spans 16 residues. CDR3 nucleotides: TGCGCCAGCAGCCCGATTCGGACTAGCGGGAGTTACGAGCAGTACTTC. This translates into CASSPIRTSGSYEQYF.